A single sample gave rise to the 29 T cell receptor beta chains below, sequenced in a study of shared clonotypes between healthy human individuals. Assay: immunoSEQ multiplex PCR; the TCRdb copy retains only in-frame clones and omits some. The sample carries about 480,000 clones, approximately 79% recorded once. The source material was PBMCs. These receptors were taken from a middle-aged woman in good health. Some clones in this sample may be carry-over from other donors' samples.

Concerning this clone: A much larger clone lies one base from this, so it may be a read error. The chain recombines TRBV28 with TRBJ2-7, with 13 bases that match TRBD2. Germline lookup yields CDR1 MDHEN and CDR2 SYDVKM. The CDR3 loop spans 16 amino acids. Here the CDR3 reads CASSPGLAGAGYGQYF. The DNA of the CDR3 is TGTGCCAGCAGTCCCGGACTAGCGGGAGCCGGCTACGGGCAGTACTTC.

V is TRBV4-2 and J is TRBJ1-5; D ambiguous. This CDR3 is built from 13 residues. V dropped 0 bases and J dropped 5 bases, with 5 bases sitting between them. CDR1 is LGHNA, CDR2 YNFKEQ, per germline. CDR3 protein: CASSQEVDQPQHF. The CDR3 DNA reads as TGTGCCAGCAGCCAAGAAGTGGATCAGCCCCAGCATTTT.

This clone was detected only a few times. V and J are TRBV2 and TRBJ2-7; D is unresolved. The V gene's germline CDR1 is SNHLY and CDR2 FYNNEI. V lost 4 bases to trimming and J lost 3 bases, with 7 bases between them. This CDR3 is 12 amino acids long. CDR3 coding DNA: TGTGCCAGCAGTGTGTCTATCTACGAGCAGTACTTC. This translates into CASSVSIYEQYF.

The V call is TRBV5-1, the J call TRBJ2-3; TRBD2 is a possible D gene (6 bases). The CDR3 totals 16 residues. Germline-derived CDR1 and CDR2 are SGHRS and YFSETQ. V was pared by 1 base and J by 0 bases, with 12 bases between. The CDR3 is CASSLIGGTSTDTQYF. For the CDR3, the DNA is TGCGCCAGCAGCTTGATAGGCGGGACTAGCACAGATACGCAGTATTTT.

The chain is built from TRBV6-1 and TRBJ1-2; tentatively, D is TRBD1 (6 bases). Trimming stripped 4 bases from V and 7 bases from J, with 13 bases between. Per germline, CDR1 MNHNS and CDR2 SASEGT. The CDR3 has 13 residues. The DNA of the CDR3 is TGTGCCAGCAGTGGGACAGCGAATGGTGGCTACACCTTC. It codes for CASSGTANGGYTF.

This chain connects TRBV27 to TRBJ2-7, with a possible D match to TRBD2 (6 bases). Trimming took 5 bases from V and 2 from J, leaving 16 bases between them. This CDR3 spans 15 amino acids. From germline, CDR1 is MNHEY and CDR2 SMNVEV (reference sequence). The CDR3: CASSPLPEGAYEQYF. CDR3 sequence (DNA): TGTGCCAGCAGTCCCCTTCCGGAGGGTGCCTACGAGCAGTACTTC.

Remarks on this clone: Other DNA sequences of this sample code for an identical CDR3. The rearrangement links TRBV30 to TRBJ2-3, with 12 nucleotides matching TRBD2. Germline V gene lookup returns CDR1 GTSNPN and CDR2 SVGIG (reference sequence). The length of the CDR3 is 14 residues. The ends lost 3 bases at V and 4 bases at J; junction bases unmatched: 2. Here the CDR3 DNA reads TGTGCCTGGAGGACTAGCGGGAGAGCAGATACGCAGTATTTT. Translation gives CAWRTSGRADTQYF.

V is TRBV5-1 and J is TRBJ2-5; tentative D call: TRBD2 (5 bases). The CDR3 is 14 residues long. Trimming removed 0 bases from V and 5 bases from J, with 11 bases in between. From germline, CDR1 is SGHRS and CDR2 YFSETQ. The CDR3 bases are TGCGCCAGCAGCTTGGCCTTCGGGATGGAGACCCAGTACTTC. Protein sequence: CASSLAFGMETQYF.

A remark on this clone: This sample includes further DNA sequences coding for the same CDR3. V is TRBV5-1 and J is TRBJ2-3; TRBD2 matches at 10 bases. This CDR3 spans 15 amino acids. Per germline, CDR1 SGHRS and CDR2 YFSETQ. Trimming removed 2 bases from V and 1 base from J; junction bases left unmatched: 1. The DNA for the CDR3 is TGCGCCAGCAGCTTAAGCGGGAGGGGCACAGATACGCAGTATTTT. Protein sequence: CASSLSGRGTDTQYF.

The rearrangement joins TRBV4-1 to TRBJ2-1; 9 bases map to TRBD2. Germline lookup yields CDR1 MGHRA and CDR2 YSYEKL. The V gene end was trimmed by 0 bases and the J gene end by 4 bases; junction bases not matched to a gene: 1. The CDR3 consists of 15 residues. In DNA form, the CDR3 reads TGCGCCAGCAGCCAAGACACTAGCGGGTACAATGAGCAGTTCTTC. The encoded protein is CASSQDTSGYNEQFF.

The V gene is TRBV27, the J gene TRBJ2-2, with 9 bases aligning to TRBD1. The germline gives CDR1 MNHEY, CDR2 SMNVEV (reference sequence). The CDR3 has 23 residues. V shed 4 bases, J shed 0 bases, and the junction held 24 bases outside the gene matches. CDR3 in amino acids: CASSSPSSIAVPGQGTNTGELFF. CDR3 nucleotides: TGTGCCAGCAGTTCACCTTCCTCCATCGCCGTCCCGGGACAGGGAACGAACACCGGGGAGCTGTTTTTT.

This clone was seen only a few times. This chain uses TRBV29-1 with TRBJ2-3, with D uncertain. Germline values: CDR1 SQVTM, CDR2 ANQGSEA. This CDR3 spans 14 amino acids. Trimming shortened V by 1 base and J by 3 bases, and 11 bases separated the two germline ends. The CDR3 region is CSVEGFLTTDTQYF. The CDR3 DNA reads as TGCAGCGTTGAAGGGTTTTTGACTACAGATACGCAGTATTTT.

The genes are TRBV15 and TRBJ2-2, with D unresolved. The CDR3 totals 13 residues. The V end lost 7 bases, the J end lost 8 bases, and 14 bases lay between the germline ends. Germline V gene lookup returns CDR1 LNHNV and CDR2 YYDKDF (reference sequence). The CDR3 is CATTTLRLGELFF. CDR3 nucleotide sequence: TGTGCCACCACTACCCTAAGGTTAGGGGAGCTGTTTTTT.

The chain combines TRBV11-2 with TRBJ2-1, with TRBD2 identical over 14 bases. The J segment lost 9 bases and the V segment lost 1 base, leaving 5 bases of the junction unmatched. CDR3 length: 16 residues. Germline V lookup: CDR1 SGHAT, CDR2 FQNNGV. The chain's CDR3 is CASSLGLAGGIGEQFF. In nucleotides, the CDR3 is TGTGCCAGCAGCTTAGGACTAGCGGGAGGGATTGGTGAGCAGTTCTTC.

This clone was found once. The chain is built from TRBV6-1 and TRBJ1-5; the match to TRBD1 covers 7 bases. The germline V gene has CDR1 MNHNS and CDR2 SASEGT. J was trimmed by 1 base and V by 5 bases; bases with no gene match: 2. The CDR3 has 14 residues. In nucleotides, the CDR3 is TGTGCCAGCAGTAGCAGGGGGAGCAATCAGCCCCAGCATTTT. It yields the protein CASSSRGSNQPQHF.

The chain is built from TRBV19 and TRBJ1-1; the match to TRBD1 covers 8 bases. Germline V gives CDR1 LNHDA, CDR2 SQIVND (reference sequence). Unmatched junction bases numbered 9, after V lost 4 bases and J lost 5 bases. The CDR3 runs to 15 residues. The chain's CDR3 is CASSRDRSRMTEAFF. The CDR3 DNA follows: TGTGCCAGTAGTAGGGACAGGAGTAGAATGACTGAAGCTTTCTTT.

The DNA for the CDR3 is TGTGCCAGCAGCCAAGCTGGGACTAGTTCCAATGAGCAGTTCTTC. Its translation: CASSQAGTSSNEQFF. The chain is built from TRBV4-2 and TRBJ2-1, with 8 bases aligning to TRBD2. Germline CDR1 LGHNA, CDR2 YNFKEQ. V gave up 1 base and J gave up 6 bases; unmatched junction bases: 5. CDR3 size: 15 residues.

This chain links TRBV6-6 with TRBJ2-7, with D tentatively TRBD1 (5 bases). The CDR3 runs 13 residues. The germline V gene encodes CDR1 MNHNY and CDR2 SVGAGI (reference sequence). Trimming shortened V by 6 bases and J by 2 bases, and 11 bases separated the two germline ends. In nucleotides, the CDR3 is TGTGCCAGCAGGGGGCCCTCCACCTACGAGCAGTACTTC. It encodes CASRGPSTYEQYF.

The V call is TRBV9, the J call TRBJ2-3, with D unclear. CDR1 SGDLS and CDR2 YYNGEE come from the germline V gene. The CDR3 is 11 amino acids. The V gene lost 4 bases and the J gene lost 7 bases, with 7 bases spanning the gap. CDR3 nucleotide sequence: TGTGCCAGCAGCATTAGCAATACGCAGTATTTT. This translates into CASSISNTQYF. The full variable domain, in which reference TRBV9 and TRBJ2-3 provide the parts outside the CDR3, is DSGVTQTPKHLITATGQRVTLRCSPRSGDLSVYWYQQSLDQGLQFLIQYYNGEERAKGNILERFSAQQFPDLHSELNLSSLELGDSALYFCASSISNTQYFGPGTRLTVL.

As concerns this clone: The junction departs from the called germline gene at one end, perhaps through a read error. The J gene is TRBJ2-5, the V gene TRBV7-7, with a tentative D call TRBD1 (6 bases). This CDR3 is 14 amino acids long. Germline-derived CDR1 and CDR2 are SSHAT and FNYEAQ (reference sequence). CDR3 amino acids: CASSSGQQQETQYF. In DNA form, the CDR3 reads TGTGCTAGCAGCTCCGGACAGCAACAAGAGACCCAGTACTTC.

This sequence joins TRBV7-8 and TRBJ1-1; D not resolved. This CDR3 contains 14 residues. Germline V CDR1 and CDR2: SGHVS, FQNEAQ. V lost 5 bases, J lost 0 bases, and 10 bases lay in between. The DNA of the CDR3 is TGTGCCAGCAGCCCTAGGTCAGTGAACACTGAAGCTTTCTTT. It encodes CASSPRSVNTEAFF. Looking up the rest from reference TRBV7-8 and TRBJ1-1 gives the full variable domain: GAGVSQSPRYKVAKRGQDVALRCDPISGHVSLFWYQQALGQGPEFLTYFQNEAQLDKSGLPSDRFFAERPEGSVSTLKIQRTQQEDSAVYLCASSPRSVNTEAFFGQGTRLTVV.

V is TRBV19 and J is TRBJ1-1, with a tentative D call TRBD1 (6 bases). Per germline, CDR1 LNHDA and CDR2 SQIVND (reference sequence). The ends were cut back, 7 bases at V and 4 bases at J, with 19 bases in the middle. The CDR3 is made up of 15 amino acids. The CDR3 spells CASTHRETVGTEAFF. The CDR3 region has the DNA TGTGCCAGTACCCACAGGGAAACGGTTGGCACTGAAGCTTTCTTT.

This clone has a single count. In DNA form, the CDR3 reads TGTGCCAGCTCACCAGAGAGGGGAGTTAACTATGGCTACACCTTC. Translation: CASSPERGVNYGYTF. The J gene is TRBJ1-2, the V gene TRBV18; tentative D call: TRBD1 (5 bases). From germline, CDR1 is KGHSH and CDR2 LQKENI. V lost 2 bases and J lost 1, with 11 bases in between. The length of the CDR3 is 15 residues.

A single count supports this clone. The rearrangement links TRBV5-1 to TRBJ2-7; the match to TRBD1 covers 8 bases. Germline trimming cut 7 bases from V and 3 bases from J; bases unmatched to any gene: 6. CDR3 length equals 13 residues. Germline CDR1 and CDR2: SGHRS and YFSETQ. Here the CDR3 reads CASADRVGYEQYF. The CDR3 DNA reads TGCGCCAGCGCGGACAGGGTTGGCTACGAGCAGTACTTC.

The genes are TRBV7-9 and TRBJ2-3; TRBD1 aligns across 7 bases. CDR1 is SEHNR, CDR2 FQNEAQ, per germline (reference sequence). V lost 4 bases, J lost 6 bases, and 7 bases stayed unmatched. This CDR3 has 14 amino acids. The CDR3 sequence is CASSSTGTADTQYF. In nucleotides, the CDR3 is TGTGCCAGCAGCTCGACCGGGACAGCGGATACGCAGTATTTT.

The J gene is TRBJ1-2, the V gene TRBV9; D is perhaps TRBD1 (5 bases). The CDR3 covers 13 residues. Trimming pared 2 bases from V and 10 bases from J, leaving 15 bases between. The V gene's germline CDR1 is SGDLS and CDR2 YYNGEE. DNA of the CDR3: TGTGCCAGCAGCGTTTCTGGGACGTACGACTACACCTTC. Residues: CASSVSGTYDYTF.

The J gene is TRBJ2-7, the V gene TRBV28, with D perhaps TRBD2 (5 bases). This CDR3 is built from 14 residues. The V end was cut by 5 bases, the J end by 0 bases, with 11 bases between. Germline V gives CDR1 MDHEN, CDR2 SYDVKM. In nucleotides, the CDR3 is TGTGCCAGCAGTGCCCCGGGGATCTCCTACGAGCAGTACTTC. It codes for CASSAPGISYEQYF.

This chain links TRBV7-2 with TRBJ2-5; D might be TRBD1 or TRBD2, each matching 5 bases. Trimming left V 1 base short and J 0 bases short, with 9 bases between. The CDR3 runs 15 residues. The germline CDR1 and CDR2 sequences are SGHTA and FQGNSA. The CDR3 loop reads CASSLGGEYQETQYF. CDR3 bases: TGTGCCAGCAGCTTAGGAGGGGAGTACCAAGAGACCCAGTACTTC.

This chain connects TRBV19 to TRBJ2-5, with D perhaps matching TRBD1 (5 bases). Deletions cut 5 bases from V and 2 bases from J, with 9 bases between. Per germline, CDR1 LNHDA and CDR2 SQIVND (reference sequence). There are 13 residues in the CDR3. The DNA of the CDR3 is TGTGCCAGTAGTGCCGACAGACAAGAGACCCAGTACTTC. It specifies CASSADRQETQYF.